The 9 T cell receptor beta chains below all came from one sample that was sequenced in a study of beta chain features in type 1 diabetes. Study-wide results and caveats: Shorter TCRB CDR3s, moderately but significantly so, were found in Type 1 diabetes patients in all four CD4+ subsets.

No antigen has been assigned to these receptors. Isolated RNA was reverse transcribed in full, so expressed TCRB transcripts were sequenced. Clones were sequenced by immunoSEQ multiplex PCR, and TCRdb holds only the in-frame ones, with some missing. This repertoire shows approximately 150,000 clones, about 13% found once; its top ten account for approximately 1.3%. The sequencing sample was made of central memory CD4+ T cells from blood. The receptors stem from a man aged 18 to 30 with type 1 diabetes.

This clone has just a few counts. The V and J genes are TRBV29-1 and TRBJ2-5; D is possibly TRBD1 or TRBD2 (5 bases each). V lost 4 bases and J 4 bases, leaving 13 bases between the germline ends. The CDR3 length is 13 residues. Germline CDR1 is SQVTM and CDR2 is ANQGSEA. The CDR3 loop is CSVAHSGTETQYF. The CDR3 DNA reads as TGCAGCGTTGCCCACAGTGGGACAGAGACCCAGTACTTC.

In this sample, this clone turned up a few times. J is TRBJ1-4 and V is TRBV9; 7 positions agree with TRBD1. In germline, CDR1 is SGDLS, CDR2 YYNGEE. The V gene end was trimmed by 4 bases and the J gene end by 7 bases; junction bases not matched to a gene: 16. This CDR3 is 17 amino acids long. CDR3 in amino acids: CASSPSRGAGGGEKLFF. The CDR3 DNA reads as TGTGCCAGCAGCCCCAGCCGGGGGGCAGGGGGTGGTGAAAAACTGTTTTTT.

The chain carries TRBV5-1 and TRBJ1-4, with TRBD1 as a possible D gene (5 bases). This CDR3 is 15 amino acids long. Germline V gives CDR1 SGHRS, CDR2 YFSETQ. V was trimmed by 0 bases and J by 1 base, leaving 7 bases between them. The CDR3, as DNA: TGCGCCAGCAGCTTGGGCGGGGGAACTAATGAAAAACTGTTTTTT. Its protein product is CASSLGGGTNEKLFF.

CDR3 sequence reads: CANGPPSTGELFF. The CDR3 DNA follows: TGTGCCAATGGGCCACCCTCCACCGGGGAGCTGTTTTTT. The chain uses TRBV30 and TRBJ2-2; D ambiguous. CDR1 is GTSNPN, CDR2 SVGIG, per germline (reference sequence). This CDR3 is 13 amino acids long. The V gene lost 8 bases and the J gene lost 4 bases, with 14 bases spanning the gap.

Only a few counts were recorded for this clone. The rearrangement joins TRBV2 to TRBJ2-5, with 8 bases lining up with TRBD2. Per germline, CDR1 SNHLY and CDR2 FYNNEI. The V gene end was trimmed by 5 bases and the J gene end by 4 bases; junction bases not matched to a gene: 6. There are 14 residues in the CDR3. The DNA of the CDR3 is TGTGCCAGCAGTAGCGGACTAGCCATAGAGACCCAGTACTTC. Amino acid sequence: CASSSGLAIETQYF.

V is TRBV11-2 and J is TRBJ2-3; the D is unclear. This CDR3 comprises 14 residues. V dropped 5 bases and J dropped 1 base, with 10 bases sitting between them. Germline-derived CDR1 and CDR2 are SGHAT and FQNNGV. CDR3 DNA: TGTGCCAGCAGCCCCAACGGAGGCACAGATACGCAGTATTTT. Its translation: CASSPNGGTDTQYF.

A few counts support this clone. The chain joins TRBV30 to TRBJ2-7, with D perhaps matching TRBD1 (5 bases). The CDR3 runs 11 residues. The germline V gene encodes CDR1 GTSNPN and CDR2 SVGIG (reference sequence). Trimming left V 3 bases short and J 3 bases short, with 6 bases between. DNA of the CDR3: TGTGCCTGGAGGGACAACTACGAGCAGTACTTC. This encodes CAWRDNYEQYF.

The rearrangement uses TRBV5-6 and TRBJ2-3; D assignment may be TRBD1 or TRBD2 (6 bases each). In germline, CDR1 is SGHDT, CDR2 YYEEEE. This CDR3 is built from 15 residues. The germline V and J ends were trimmed by 0 bases and 4 bases, with 12 bases remaining between them. The CDR3 is CASSLAGASADTQYF. The CDR3 DNA follows: TGTGCCAGCAGCTTGGCAGGGGCTAGCGCAGATACGCAGTATTTT.

The gene calls are TRBV10-2 and TRBJ1-5; 9 bases agree with TRBD1. The V gene end was trimmed by 6 bases and the J gene end by 0 bases; junction bases not matched to a gene: 6. The germline V gene encodes CDR1 WSHSY and CDR2 SAAADI. CDR3 size: 16 residues. CDR3 bases: TGCGCCAGCAGGGCAATGACAGGGGGTAGCAATCAGCCCCAGCATTTT. Translated, it gives CASRAMTGGSNQPQHF.